The rows below give T cell receptor beta chains drawn from one sample of a study of cytomegalovirus exposure and HLA in healthy donors. Using immunoSEQ multiplex PCR, the repertoire was profiled, and TCRdb retains in-frame clones only, with some absent. The sample contains over 100,000 clones, 50% to 80% of which appear only once. The sequenced sample was PBMCs. The receptor source for this set is a woman between 40 and 55 years old in good health and CMV-seropositive. The CDR3 runs from the conserved cysteine through the conserved F or W. A D gene is named only where the DNA matches it firmly. Clone sizes are given selectively: once, few, many, or a class where the clone is expanded.

CDR3 length: 15
V gene: TRBV5-4
D gene: TRBD2
clone size: NA
J gene: TRBJ2-2
CDR3 protein: CASRGGTGNTGELFF
CDR3 DNA: TGTGCCAGCAGGGGGGGGACTGGCAACACCGGGGAGCTGTTTTTT

CDR3 length: 12
V gene: TRBV15
D gene: NA
clone size: NA
J gene: TRBJ2-1
CDR3 protein: CATSREGHEQFF
CDR3 DNA: TGTGCCACCAGCAGAGAGGGGCATGAGCAGTTCTTC

CDR3 length: 19
V gene: TRBV27
D gene: TRBD1
clone size: NA
J gene: TRBJ2-3
CDR3 protein: CASSLPYRGPSKDTDTQYF
CDR3 DNA: TGTGCCAGCAGTTTACCGTACAGGGGGCCCAGTAAGGACACAGATACGCAGTATTTT

CDR3 length: 14
V gene: TRBV6-6
D gene: NA
clone size: few
J gene: TRBJ1-2
CDR3 protein: CAIVPSGQAGGYTF
CDR3 DNA: TGTGCCATCGTACCCTCGGGCCAGGCGGGCGGCTACACCTTC

CDR3 length: 15
V gene: TRBV5-1
D gene: TRBD1
clone size: few
J gene: TRBJ2-3
CDR3 protein: CASSATGGLTDTQYF
CDR3 DNA: TGCGCCAGCAGCGCCACAGGGGGACTCACAGATACGCAGTATTTT

CDR3 length: 17
V gene: TRBV28
D gene: NA
clone size: NA
J gene: TRBJ2-7
CDR3 protein: CASSLSGPAGFSYEQYF
CDR3 DNA: TGTGCCAGCAGTTTATCGGGCCCGGCGGGATTCTCCTACGAGCAGTACTTC

CDR3 length: 17
V gene: TRBV5-5
D gene: TRBD2
clone size: NA
J gene: TRBJ2-2
CDR3 protein: CASSLAMGLAGSAELFF
CDR3 DNA: TGTGCCAGCAGCTTGGCTATGGGACTAGCGGGATCGGCGGAGCTGTTTTTT

CDR3 length: 15
V gene: TRBV5-1
D gene: NA
clone size: NA
J gene: TRBJ1-1
CDR3 protein: CASSLGGVMNTEAFF
CDR3 DNA: TGCGCCAGCAGCTTGGGGGGGGTTATGAACACTGAAGCTTTCTTT

CDR3 length: 12
V gene: TRBV6-1
D gene: TRBD1
clone size: NA
J gene: TRBJ1-1
CDR3 protein: CASSLDRVEAFF
CDR3 DNA: TGTGCCAGCAGCCTCGACAGGGTTGAAGCTTTCTTT

CDR3 length: 14
V gene: TRBV27
D gene: NA
clone size: few
J gene: TRBJ2-7
CDR3 protein: CASSLGQLNYEQYF
CDR3 DNA: TGTGCCAGCAGTCTAGGACAGTTAAACTACGAGCAGTACTTC

CDR3 length: 12
V gene: TRBV5-1
D gene: NA
clone size: NA
J gene: TRBJ2-7
CDR3 protein: CASNSGTEGQYF
CDR3 DNA: TGCGCCAGCAATAGCGGTACCGAGGGGCAGTACTTC

CDR3 length: 15
V gene: TRBV7-9
D gene: TRBD1
clone size: once
J gene: TRBJ2-5
CDR3 protein: CASSLGQGLQETQYF
CDR3 DNA: TGTGCCAGCAGCCTGGGACAGGGGCTCCAAGAGACCCAGTACTTC

CDR3 length: 13
V gene: TRBV19
D gene: TRBD1
clone size: NA
J gene: TRBJ1-1
CDR3 protein: CASSSGRGTEAFF
CDR3 DNA: TGTGCCAGTAGTTCGGGCAGGGGGACTGAAGCTTTCTTT

CDR3 length: 17
V gene: TRBV18
D gene: TRBD1
clone size: NA
J gene: TRBJ1-2
CDR3 protein: CASSLKGTGSSNYGYTF
CDR3 DNA: TGTGCCAGCTCACTAAAGGGGACAGGGAGTTCTAACTATGGCTACACCTTC

CDR3 length: 14
V gene: TRBV10-1
D gene: NA
clone size: NA
J gene: TRBJ2-3
CDR3 protein: CASSEGRVTDTQYF
CDR3 DNA: TGCGCCAGCAGTGAGGGCAGGGTCACAGATACGCAGTATTTT

CDR3 length: 13
V gene: TRBV28
D gene: TRBD2
clone size: NA
J gene: TRBJ2-1
CDR3 protein: CASSFEREYEQFF
CDR3 DNA: TGTGCCAGCAGTTTTGAGCGGGAATATGAGCAGTTCTTC

CDR3 length: 9
V gene: TRBV6-1
D gene: NA
clone size: NA
J gene: TRBJ2-7
CDR3 protein: CATGFEQYF
CDR3 DNA: TGTGCCACCGGGTTCGAGCAGTACTTC

CDR3 length: 14
V gene: TRBV5-1
D gene: NA
clone size: NA
J gene: TRBJ2-3
CDR3 protein: CASSLGQAADTQYF
CDR3 DNA: TGCGCCAGCAGCTTGGGACAGGCTGCAGATACGCAGTATTTT

CDR3 length: 15
V gene: TRBV19
D gene: TRBD2
clone size: NA
J gene: TRBJ2-3
CDR3 protein: CASSIMAGGPDTQYF
CDR3 DNA: TGTGCCAGTAGTATAATGGCGGGAGGGCCAGATACGCAGTATTTT

CDR3 length: 15
V gene: TRBV19
D gene: TRBD1
clone size: NA
J gene: TRBJ1-4
CDR3 protein: CASSPVGTGGEKLFF
CDR3 DNA: TGTGCCAGTAGTCCGGTGGGGACAGGGGGAGAAAAACTGTTTTTT

CDR3 length: 14
V gene: TRBV4-2
D gene: TRBD2
clone size: few
J gene: TRBJ2-7
CDR3 protein: CASSQGTSTGEQYF
CDR3 DNA: TGTGCCAGCAGCCAAGGGACTAGCACCGGCGAGCAGTACTTC

CDR3 length: 15
V gene: TRBV2
D gene: TRBD1
clone size: NA
J gene: TRBJ2-3
CDR3 protein: CASRRTGPSTDTQYF
CDR3 DNA: TGTGCCAGTCGCCGGACAGGACCTAGCACAGATACGCAGTATTTT

CDR3 length: 14
V gene: TRBV27
D gene: TRBD1
clone size: NA
J gene: TRBJ1-4
CDR3 protein: CASRPGTGGRKLFF
CDR3 DNA: TGTGCCAGCAGGCCCGGGACAGGGGGCCGAAAACTGTTTTTT

CDR3 length: 14
V gene: TRBV29-1
D gene: NA
clone size: NA
J gene: TRBJ1-2
CDR3 protein: CSVGSGAKGYGYTF
CDR3 DNA: TGCAGCGTTGGGAGCGGGGCAAAAGGCTATGGCTACACCTTC

CDR3 length: 15
V gene: TRBV2
D gene: TRBD2
clone size: NA
J gene: TRBJ2-3
CDR3 protein: CASSPGGGGTDTQYF
CDR3 DNA: TGTGCCAGCAGCCCAGGCGGGGGAGGCACAGATACGCAGTATTTT

CDR3 length: 16
V gene: TRBV5-1
D gene: TRBD2
clone size: NA
J gene: TRBJ2-3
CDR3 protein: CASSLGHGGATDTQYF
CDR3 DNA: TGCGCCAGCAGCTTGGGTCACGGGGGGGCAACAGATACGCAGTATTTT

CDR3 length: 14
V gene: TRBV6-1
D gene: NA
clone size: few
J gene: TRBJ1-5
CDR3 protein: CASNGGQVLQPQHF
CDR3 DNA: TGTGCCAGCAACGGGGGGCAGGTCCTTCAGCCCCAGCATTTT

CDR3 length: 14
V gene: TRBV7-9
D gene: TRBD1
clone size: NA
J gene: TRBJ1-1
CDR3 protein: CASSFPGTGTEAFF
CDR3 DNA: TGTGCCAGCAGCTTCCCTGGGACAGGGACTGAAGCTTTCTTT

CDR3 length: 12
V gene: TRBV18
D gene: NA
clone size: NA
J gene: TRBJ2-1
CDR3 protein: CASSPLGDEQFF
CDR3 DNA: TGTGCCAGCTCACCCCTCGGGGATGAGCAGTTCTTC

CDR3 length: 17
V gene: TRBV19
D gene: TRBD2
clone size: NA
J gene: TRBJ2-2
CDR3 protein: CASSILAGGPGTGELFF
CDR3 DNA: TGTGCCAGTAGTATCTTGGCGGGAGGGCCGGGCACCGGGGAGCTGTTTTTT

CDR3 length: 16
V gene: TRBV4-2
D gene: TRBD1
clone size: few
J gene: TRBJ2-5
CDR3 protein: CASSSPGQGAGETQYF
CDR3 DNA: TGTGCCAGCAGCTCCCCGGGACAGGGGGCCGGAGAGACCCAGTACTTC

CDR3 length: 15
V gene: TRBV7-7
D gene: NA
clone size: NA
J gene: TRBJ2-3
CDR3 protein: CASSQTGSRPDTQYF
CDR3 DNA: TGTGCTAGCAGCCAAACAGGGAGTCGTCCAGATACGCAGTATTTT

CDR3 length: 15
V gene: TRBV28
D gene: NA
clone size: NA
J gene: TRBJ1-5
CDR3 protein: CASSPTGMGNQPQHF
CDR3 DNA: TGTGCCAGCAGTCCTACAGGGATGGGCAATCAGCCCCAGCATTTT

CDR3 length: 16
V gene: TRBV7-8
D gene: TRBD2
clone size: few
J gene: TRBJ2-2
CDR3 protein: CASSFLAGANTGELFF
CDR3 DNA: TGTGCCAGCAGCTTCCTAGCGGGGGCGAACACCGGGGAGCTGTTTTTT

CDR3 length: 13
V gene: TRBV15
D gene: NA
clone size: once
J gene: TRBJ2-2
CDR3 protein: CATSEDKAGELFF
CDR3 DNA: TGTGCCACCAGCGAGGACAAAGCCGGGGAGCTGTTTTTT

CDR3 length: 15
V gene: TRBV5-5
D gene: TRBD2
clone size: NA
J gene: TRBJ2-7
CDR3 protein: CASSLGLAGTYEQYF
CDR3 DNA: TGTGCCAGCAGCTTGGGGCTAGCGGGTACCTACGAGCAGTACTTC

CDR3 length: 14
V gene: TRBV19
D gene: NA
clone size: few
J gene: TRBJ1-2
CDR3 protein: CASSILGHDYGYTF
CDR3 DNA: TGTGCCAGTAGTATCCTAGGACACGACTATGGCTACACCTTC

CDR3 length: 14
V gene: TRBV9
D gene: TRBD1
clone size: once
J gene: TRBJ1-2
CDR3 protein: CASSFRDSHYGYTF
CDR3 DNA: TGTGCCAGCAGCTTCCGGGACAGCCACTATGGCTACACCTTC

CDR3 length: 15
V gene: TRBV2
D gene: TRBD2
clone size: NA
J gene: TRBJ2-1
CDR3 protein: CASRRLANNYNEQFF
CDR3 DNA: TGTGCCAGCAGGAGACTAGCGAATAACTACAATGAGCAGTTCTTC

CDR3 length: 16
V gene: TRBV6-4
D gene: TRBD2
clone size: NA
J gene: TRBJ2-1
CDR3 protein: CASSPGTSGRDNEQFF
CDR3 DNA: TGTGCCAGCAGCCCCGGGACTAGCGGGAGGGACAATGAGCAGTTCTTC

CDR3 length: 15
V gene: TRBV6-1
D gene: TRBD1
clone size: NA
J gene: TRBJ1-3
CDR3 protein: CASSHQGVNGNTIYF
CDR3 DNA: TGTGCCAGCAGCCACCAGGGGGTAAATGGAAACACCATATATTTT

CDR3 length: 13
V gene: TRBV19
D gene: NA
clone size: few
J gene: TRBJ2-3
CDR3 protein: CATGTYSTDTQYF
CDR3 DNA: TGTGCCACAGGGACATACAGCACAGATACGCAGTATTTT

CDR3 length: 16
V gene: TRBV28
D gene: NA
clone size: NA
J gene: TRBJ1-2
CDR3 protein: CASSRPLTERHGDYTF
CDR3 DNA: TGTGCCAGCAGTAGACCCCTGACAGAGAGACACGGTGACTACACCTTC

CDR3 length: 13
V gene: TRBV6-1
D gene: TRBD2
clone size: NA
J gene: TRBJ2-1
CDR3 protein: CASTGTSYNEQFF
CDR3 DNA: TGTGCCAGCACCGGGACTAGCTACAATGAGCAGTTCTTC

CDR3 length: 14
V gene: TRBV10-1
D gene: TRBD2
clone size: NA
J gene: TRBJ2-1
CDR3 protein: CASSTSGSNNEQFF
CDR3 DNA: TGCGCCAGCAGTACTAGCGGGAGCAACAATGAGCAGTTCTTC

CDR3 length: 15
V gene: TRBV27
D gene: NA
clone size: NA
J gene: TRBJ1-5
CDR3 protein: CASSPFAGGNQPQHF
CDR3 DNA: TGTGCCAGCAGTCCCTTCGCAGGGGGCAATCAGCCCCAGCATTTT

CDR3 length: 13
V gene: TRBV4-2
D gene: NA
clone size: NA
J gene: TRBJ2-5
CDR3 protein: CASRASDQETQYF
CDR3 DNA: TGTGCCAGCCGGGCTAGCGATCAAGAGACCCAGTACTTC

CDR3 length: 15
V gene: TRBV7-9
D gene: TRBD1
clone size: NA
J gene: TRBJ2-7
CDR3 protein: CSSSLTTGGSDEQYF
CDR3 DNA: TGTTCCAGCAGCTTAACGACAGGGGGGTCGGACGAGCAGTACTTC

CDR3 length: 16
V gene: TRBV11-2
D gene: TRBD2
clone size: NA
J gene: TRBJ2-2
CDR3 protein: CASSLGLAGGTGELFF
CDR3 DNA: TGTGCCAGCAGCTTAGGACTAGCGGGAGGAACCGGGGAGCTGTTTTTT

CDR3 length: 15
V gene: TRBV5-1
D gene: NA
clone size: NA
J gene: TRBJ2-5
CDR3 protein: CASSLAGEYQETQYF
CDR3 DNA: TGCGCCAGCAGCTTGGCCGGAGAGTACCAAGAGACCCAGTACTTC

CDR3 length: 15
V gene: TRBV2
D gene: TRBD1
clone size: NA
J gene: TRBJ2-7
CDR3 protein: CASRHGTGGAYEQYF
CDR3 DNA: TGTGCCAGCAGGCATGGGACAGGGGGAGCCTACGAGCAGTACTTC

CDR3 length: 15
V gene: TRBV5-8
D gene: TRBD2
clone size: NA
J gene: TRBJ2-5
CDR3 protein: CASSKLAGLQETQYF
CDR3 DNA: TGTGCCAGCAGCAAACTAGCGGGTCTCCAAGAGACCCAGTACTTC

CDR3 length: 15
V gene: TRBV5-4
D gene: NA
clone size: NA
J gene: TRBJ1-1
CDR3 protein: CASSLAPTGYERAFF
CDR3 DNA: TGTGCCAGCAGCTTGGCCCCTACAGGGTACGAGCGAGCTTTCTTT

CDR3 length: 15
V gene: TRBV27
D gene: NA
clone size: NA
J gene: TRBJ1-4
CDR3 protein: CASSLSGRGNEKLFF
CDR3 DNA: TGTGCCAGCAGTTTATCGGGTCGGGGTAATGAAAAACTGTTTTTT

CDR3 length: 12
V gene: TRBV5-5
D gene: NA
clone size: NA
J gene: TRBJ2-7
CDR3 protein: CASREVGYEQYF
CDR3 DNA: TGTGCCAGCCGCGAGGTCGGCTACGAGCAGTACTTC

CDR3 length: 13
V gene: TRBV5-4
D gene: NA
clone size: NA
J gene: TRBJ2-3
CDR3 protein: CASSVDRTDTQYF
CDR3 DNA: TGTGCCAGCAGCGTGGACAGAACAGATACGCAGTATTTT

CDR3 length: 15
V gene: TRBV18
D gene: TRBD2
clone size: few
J gene: TRBJ2-1
CDR3 protein: CASSPRAGGDGEQFF
CDR3 DNA: TGTGCCAGCTCACCTCGAGCGGGGGGGGATGGTGAGCAGTTCTTC

CDR3 length: 13
V gene: TRBV11-3
D gene: TRBD1
clone size: few
J gene: TRBJ1-2
CDR3 protein: CASSVGQVYGYTF
CDR3 DNA: TGTGCCAGCAGCGTCGGACAGGTGTATGGCTACACCTTC

CDR3 length: 13
V gene: TRBV28
D gene: TRBD2
clone size: few
J gene: TRBJ2-7
CDR3 protein: CASSLRTSGLRYF
CDR3 DNA: TGTGCCAGCAGTTTACGGACTAGCGGGCTTAGGTACTTC

CDR3 length: 15
V gene: TRBV5-1
D gene: TRBD2
clone size: NA
J gene: TRBJ2-7
CDR3 protein: CASSSLAGGTYEQYF
CDR3 DNA: TGCGCCAGCAGCTCACTAGCGGGAGGAACCTACGAGCAGTACTTC